The present entry profiles one T cell receptor (beta chain) with its context. Its antigen remains unknown. Losses at the gene ends were 6 bases for V and 0 bases for J; bases not matched to a gene: 4. This CDR3 has 15 residues. The germline CDR1 and CDR2 sequences are MRHNA and SNTAGT. The sample belongs to a study of OX40 agonist ivuxolimab in advanced cancers. As for the study in general: Ivuxolimab is an agonistic anti-OX40 (CD134) antibody, and patients were treated with it. Study results and limitations: Among some nonresponders, normalized T-cell clonal expansion was also low. Averaged across samples, CD8+ T cells carried more expanded clones than CD4+ did.

The data were produced by immunoSEQ multiplex PCR, yet TCRdb's version contains in-frame clones alone and is incomplete. The sample lists approximately 60,000 clones, under 85% seen once, with over 3% in the top ten. This chain uses TRBV6-4 with TRBJ1-4; TRBD1 aligns across 7 bases. This receptor was obtained from an adult with an advanced solid tumor such as melanoma, head and neck, liver or kidney cancer. The sequences come from CD4+ or CD8+ T cells sorted from blood, collected in a trial of the OX40 agonist ivuxolimab. The CDR3 nucleotides read TGTGCCAGCAGCCGAGGGACAGCAACTAATGAAAAACTGTTTTTT. Translation: CASSRGTATNEKLFF.